Included here is one T cell receptor (beta chain) sequence, with context. There is no known antigen for this receptor. No base quality values were provided; no much bigger clone lies one nucleotide off. The source of the sample is a study of blood T cell repertoires in COVID-19 (dated by TCRdb to the early 2020s). Context from the whole study: Samples covering the acute and convalescent phases of COVID-19 were provided by collaborators in the United States, Italy and Spain. The prospective study material was composed of cDNA or gDNA derived from T cells, B-cell-depleted T cells, or PBMCs. The dataset comprised deeply sampled blood TCRbeta repertoires from subjects exposed to, actively infected with, or recovered from COVID-19. The repertoires were released in a freely available public database intended as a resource for research on the immune response to SARS-CoV-2. Samples came from the ongoing ImmuneRACE study (first 160 participants) plus 1,254 subjects from 6 global collaborators. The sample metadata nearly always contained a de-identified subject ID, COVID-19 status, age in years and sex. Where HLA class I and class II types were available, the types were taken from metadata supplied by the sample provider, not from assay-based typing.

The germline V gene (reference sequence) gives CDR1 as GTSNPN and CDR2 as SVGIG. The CDR3, cysteine through phenylalanine, is 16 amino acids long. Only the CDR3 part of the read is kept: 48 bases, read in frame from the first base. Cut back by 1 base and 0 bases, the V and J ends lie 13 bases apart. Beyond this particular receptor, the publication reports: The quantity of clinical and demographic metadata differed by source and by participant and was supplied without curation.

TCRbeta CDR3 regions were amplified from genomic DNA using the immunoSEQ Assay, a bias-controlled multiplex PCR. As for the authors' bioinformatics: Within the assay, amplification of reference gene primers was used to estimate how many nucleated cells each sample contained. To quantify the absolute abundance of each unique TCRbeta CDR3 rearrangement, sequence reads were collapsed and filtered. For each sample, productive Simpson clonality was calculated as the square root of Simpson's diversity index over productive rearrangements. TCRdb carries this immuneACCESS record with in-frame sequences only. Its versions omit some clonotypes, under half of them owing to an unresolved V gene in the studies checked, with the rest unexplained. V and J calls and clone size are given by that table; D and trimming were obtained from the DNA. The sample table records about 100,000 clones; about 86% of these occur just once. The ten largest clonotypes hold 2.5% to 3.5% of the sample.

Collaborating institutions collected whole blood in K2EDTA tubes following their own protocols. For TCRbeta analysis, collaborators shipped samples in one of three forms: frozen whole blood, isolated PBMCs, or DNA extracted from either of those sample types. The TCR comes from a woman of 80 years or more with active or convalescent COVID-19. Source material: peripheral blood. The sequence joins TRBV30 to TRBJ1-3; no D gene call is confident. The CDR3 protein: CAWSGRAVYSGNTIYF. The bases read TGTGCCTGGAGTGGGCGGGCGGTGTACTCTGGAAACACCATATATTTT.